This TCR beta chain is from a study of T-cell reconstitution after alpha-beta-depleted transplantation in children. Regarding the study as a whole: Two months or so post-transplant, alpha-beta T cells reportedly derived from several hundred expanded graft clones.

It was with unique molecular identifiers that the TCRbeta library was prepared. In TCRdb, the PCR reads were re-called with MiXCR into one record per CDR3 protein. The sample consists of a few hundred thousand distinct CDR3 sequences, 43% of them appearing once. For this clonotype: Its specificity is unknown. At one boundary the junction diverges from the germline segment, which might be a read error.

The TCR was taken from a girl aged 2 to 9 with aplastic anemia, due to receive a stem cell transplant. The sample here was PBMCs, taken before TCRalphabeta/CD19-depleted stem cell transplant.

The CDR3 bases are TGTGCCAGCAGCCGGGACAGGGGGAGCGAGCAGAACTTC. Its translation is CASSRDRGSEQNF. The rearrangement joins TRBV5-6 to TRBJ2-7; TRBD1 aligns across 11 bases. CDR3 size: 13 residues. Germline assignment: CDR1 SGHDT and CDR2 YYEEEE.